A selection of T cell receptor beta chains follows, all from one sample in a study of CD8 T cells in ankylosing spondylitis. TCRdb processed the 5' RACE reads anew with MiXCR; each CDR3 protein has one entry. This sample has roughly 130,000 distinct CDR3 sequences, with approximately 9.2% found just once. What was sequenced was synovial fluid, either unsorted or a sorted T cell fraction (not recorded which). The receptors come from a male donor with ankylosing spondylitis. Each CDR3 is given with its conserved first and last residue. Each record gives: CDR3 length, J gene, clone size, D gene, V gene, CDR3 DNA, CDR3 protein. D genes are given only for firm matches. Where a row states a size, it is once, few, many or the class of an expanded clone; other rows omit it.

cdr3_length: 13
j_call: TRBJ1-4
clone_size: few
d_call: NA
v_call: TRBV10-3
cdr3_nt: TGTGCCATCAGTGCAGGGGTTGATGAAAAACTGTTTTTT
cdr3_aa: CAISAGVDEKLFF

cdr3_length: 11
j_call: TRBJ1-4
clone_size: NA
d_call: NA
v_call: TRBV4-1
cdr3_nt: TGCGCCAGCAGCCAACTTCAAAAACTGTTTTTT
cdr3_aa: CASSQLQKLFF

cdr3_length: 14
j_call: TRBJ2-1
clone_size: NA
d_call: NA
v_call: TRBV6-2/TRBV6-3
cdr3_nt: TGTGCCAGCAGTGGGCAGGGTTACTACAATGAGCAGTTCTTC
cdr3_aa: CASSGQGYYNEQFF

cdr3_length: 14
j_call: TRBJ2-5
clone_size: many
d_call: NA
v_call: TRBV9
cdr3_nt: TGTGCCAGCAGCACCGGACAATTCGCAGAGACCCAGTACTTC
cdr3_aa: CASSTGQFAETQYF

cdr3_length: 12
j_call: TRBJ2-1
clone_size: many
d_call: NA
v_call: TRBV29-1
cdr3_nt: TGCAGCGTGAGGATCTTAGCGGTTGAGCAGTTCTTC
cdr3_aa: CSVRILAVEQFF

cdr3_length: 14
j_call: TRBJ1-3
clone_size: few
d_call: NA
v_call: TRBV28
cdr3_nt: TGTGCCACCACCAGGGACGGCCCTGGAAACACCATATATTTT
cdr3_aa: CATTRDGPGNTIYF

cdr3_length: 17
j_call: TRBJ2-1
clone_size: NA
d_call: NA
v_call: TRBV20-1
cdr3_nt: TGCAGCTCCAGGGGCCAGGGCCCGACCCTTGCAAACAATGAGCAGTTCTTC
cdr3_aa: CSSRGQGPTLANNEQFF

cdr3_length: 12
j_call: TRBJ2-1
clone_size: NA
d_call: NA
v_call: TRBV5-4
cdr3_nt: TGTGCCAGCAGCTTGTACGGGACTCAGCAGTTCTTC
cdr3_aa: CASSLYGTQQFF

cdr3_length: 15
j_call: TRBJ2-7
clone_size: NA
d_call: NA
v_call: TRBV6-1
cdr3_nt: TGTACCAGCAGTGAAGAGGAGGGGGGACCCTACGAGCAGTACTTC
cdr3_aa: CTSSEEEGGPYEQYF

cdr3_length: 14
j_call: TRBJ2-3
clone_size: NA
d_call: TRBD1
v_call: TRBV28
cdr3_nt: TGTGCCAGCAGTTACAGGGGGCAAACAGATACGCAGTATTTT
cdr3_aa: CASSYRGQTDTQYF

cdr3_length: 16
j_call: TRBJ1-1
clone_size: many
d_call: TRBD1
v_call: TRBV7-2
cdr3_nt: TGTGCCAGCAGACCCAAGGGGGCTGGTGGGAGCACTGAAGCTTTCTTT
cdr3_aa: CASRPKGAGGSTEAFF